The 8 T cell receptor beta chains listed next were all sequenced from one sample in a study of T-cell reconstitution after alpha-beta-depleted transplantation in children. Preparation of the TCRbeta library was carried out with unique molecular identifiers. TCRdb reprocessed the PCR reads via MiXCR and lists one record per CDR3 protein. This sample has approximately 650,000 distinct CDR3 sequences, with roughly 13% found just once. The source material was PBMCs, sampled before TCRalphabeta/CD19-depleted stem cell transplant. The receptors shown here come from a girl aged 2 to 9 with congenital amegakaryocytic thrombocytopenia, due to receive a stem cell transplant.

The chain is built from TRBV3-1 and TRBJ2-3; 8 bases are a match to TRBD1. V trimming: 6 bases; J trimming: 2 bases; junction bases outside the gene matches: 7. Germline CDR1 LGHDT, CDR2 YNNKEL (reference sequence). This CDR3 contains 15 residues. CDR3 sequence reads: CASSPRTGPTDTQYF. As DNA, the CDR3 is TGTGCCAGCAGTCCCCGGACAGGGCCCACAGATACGCAGTATTTT.

At least ten counts were recorded for this clonotype. J is TRBJ2-7 and V is TRBV5-5; 9 nucleotides agree with TRBD2. Germline V gene lookup returns CDR1 SGHKS and CDR2 YYEKEE (reference sequence). This CDR3 contains 16 residues. Trimming took 3 bases from V and 2 from J; bases not matched to a gene: 9. The CDR3 DNA sequence: TGTGCCAGCAGCTCGGCGGGACTAGCCTCGGCCTACGAGCAGTACTTC. Encoded protein: CASSSAGLASAYEQYF. Supplemented by reference TRBV5-5 and TRBJ2-7, the full variable domain reads DAGVTQSPTHLIKTRGQQVTLRCSPISGHKSVSWYQQVLGQGPQFIFQYYEKEERGRGNFPDRFSARQFPNYSSELNVNALLLGDSALYLCASSSAGLASAYEQYFGPGTRLTVT.

The sample holds many counts of this clonotype. The chain links TRBV6-1 to TRBJ2-7; D uncertain. V lost 4 bases to trimming and J lost 0 bases, with 13 bases between them. The germline CDR1 and CDR2 sequences are MNHNS and SASEGT. The CDR3 loop spans 15 amino acids. The CDR3 coding sequence is TGTGCCAGCAGTGTAACTGGCTGGACCTCCTACGAGCAGTACTTC. Encoded protein: CASSVTGWTSYEQYF.

Note on this clonotype: An end of the junction differs from the germline gene, which may be a read error. The chain recombines TRBV6-1 with TRBJ2-1; 8 nucleotides match TRBD2. Germline CDR1 and CDR2: MNHNS and SASEGT. This CDR3 has 15 amino acids. The chain's CDR3 is CASSEYETSDAPRVF. The CDR3 DNA sequence: TGTGCCAGCAGTGAATACGAGACTAGCGACGCCCCAAGGGTCTTC.

There are a few counts of this clonotype. The chain combines TRBV5-1 with TRBJ2-1; D is uncertain. The CDR3 sequence is 13 residues long. V was shortened by 4 bases and J by 8 bases, with 13 bases between the two germline ends. Per the germline V gene, CDR1 is SGHRS and CDR2 is YFSETQ. CDR3 loop: CASSHFDPYEQFF. CDR3 sequence (DNA): TGCGCCAGCAGCCACTTCGACCCCTATGAGCAGTTCTTC.

CDR3 protein: CSARDNTIYEQYF. In DNA, the CDR3 is TGCAGTGCTAGGGATAACACGATCTACGAGCAGTACTTC. V and J are TRBV20-1 and TRBJ2-7; D remains unclear. The V gene lost 3 bases and the J gene lost 3 bases, with 12 bases spanning the gap. The CDR3 runs to 13 residues. Per the germline V gene, CDR1 is DFQATT and CDR2 is SNEGSKA (reference sequence).

The rearrangement joins TRBV6-1 to TRBJ2-3; either TRBD1 or TRBD2 may fit D (6 bases each). This CDR3 is 16 amino acids long. From germline, CDR1 is MNHNS and CDR2 SASEGT. Trimming pared 8 bases from V and 2 bases from J, leaving 20 bases between. CDR3 nucleotide sequence: TGTGCCAGCCGGCCGAGGGTTAGGGGGGTCACAGATACGCAGTATTTT. Protein: CASRPRVRGVTDTQYF.

In this sample, this clonotype turned up many times. V gene TRBV4-1 combines with J gene TRBJ2-3, with unresolved D. In germline, CDR1 is MGHRA, CDR2 YSYEKL. The CDR3 totals 13 residues. V was cut by 2 bases and J by 3 bases, with 6 bases left in between. The CDR3 sequence: CASSQTTTDTQYF. The CDR3 DNA is TGCGCCAGCAGCCAAACTACTACAGATACGCAGTATTTT.